The T cell receptor beta chain under discussion was sequenced for a study of tumor-infiltrating lymphocytes in localized non-small cell lung cancer (dated by TCRdb to about 2021). Regarding the complete study: The cohort included patients whose samples were collected after neoadjuvant chemotherapy, as well as both smokers and never-smokers and several histologies. For 50 to 55 patients, immunoSEQ T-cell fraction was compared between paired tumor and uninvolved lung. TCR sequencing was one of several integrated assays, alongside flow cytometry, multiplex immunofluorescence, RNA-seq, exome sequencing and proteomics, applied to the same patients. Resected tumor tissue and uninvolved lung tissue described as non-adjacent to the tumor were contributed by each patient, with both tissues obtained from the same patient. In total, the ICON cohort consisted of approximately 160 surgical patients with localized non-small cell lung cancer who had their tumors resected.

TCR sequencing with the immunoSEQ assay provided the T-cell fraction in tumor and uninvolved lung tissue. Per the source publication's procedure: For survival analysis, patients were divided into high (upper tertile) and low (lower two tertiles) T-cell fraction groups, which were compared by log-rank test. A signed-rank test was used to test differences in T-cell fraction between paired tumor and uninvolved lung samples. TCRdb holds this immuneACCESS table with in-frame rearrangements only. Some clones are missing; in checked studies, unresolved V genes explain under half, and the rest has no known cause. Clone size and V and J calls were adopted from that table, with D and trimming inferred from the DNA. The sample contains around 25,000 clones, around 73% of them found a single time. The ten largest make up over 6% of the sample. The CDR3 starts with the cysteine, ends with the phenylalanine, and has 15 residues. Only CDR3 DNA remains: 45 bases, in frame from the first base. Reading the germline V gene (reference sequence) gives CDR1 SGHKS and CDR2 YYEKEE. The germline V and J ends show losses of 0 bases and 5 bases respectively, and no gene match explains 7 bases of the junction.

Findings and caveats that apply to the study as a whole: Because different assays used different pieces of the same tissue, technical variation could not be distinguished from intratumor heterogeneity. Recurrence-free survival showed no association with tumor T-cell fraction measured by TCR sequencing (p = 0.61). The TCR-derived T-cell fraction showed no difference between the flow cytometry-defined immunotypes IM1 (good prognosis) and IM2 (poor prognosis). Higher T cell infiltration in tumors than in uninvolved lung tissue was supported by TCRbeta sequencing, consistent with immunofluorescence CD3 counts. Because assay coverage varied across patients depending on available tissue quantity, TCR sequencing was performed for only a subset of the cohort.

ICON enrollment began in the first half of 2016, and the last patient was enrolled in late 2018. In a subcohort of about 76 patients, fresh tumor and matched uninvolved tissue were collected for in-depth immune analyses, with TCR sequencing among those analyses. DNA for TCR sequencing was isolated from bulk tissue, and no cell sorting was done. This clone was found a few times. The target of this receptor is not known. No much larger clonotype is one base removed from it; base qualities were not supplied. Sequencing was performed on lung tumor tissue. The chain was built from TRBV5-5 and TRBJ1-1; 7 middle bases align to TRBD1. This TCR was sampled from a human donor with non-small cell lung cancer. The DNA reads as follows: TGTGCCAGCAGCTTGGACGGACAGGCGAGGACTGAAGCTTTCTTT. This gives the protein CASSLDGQARTEAFF.